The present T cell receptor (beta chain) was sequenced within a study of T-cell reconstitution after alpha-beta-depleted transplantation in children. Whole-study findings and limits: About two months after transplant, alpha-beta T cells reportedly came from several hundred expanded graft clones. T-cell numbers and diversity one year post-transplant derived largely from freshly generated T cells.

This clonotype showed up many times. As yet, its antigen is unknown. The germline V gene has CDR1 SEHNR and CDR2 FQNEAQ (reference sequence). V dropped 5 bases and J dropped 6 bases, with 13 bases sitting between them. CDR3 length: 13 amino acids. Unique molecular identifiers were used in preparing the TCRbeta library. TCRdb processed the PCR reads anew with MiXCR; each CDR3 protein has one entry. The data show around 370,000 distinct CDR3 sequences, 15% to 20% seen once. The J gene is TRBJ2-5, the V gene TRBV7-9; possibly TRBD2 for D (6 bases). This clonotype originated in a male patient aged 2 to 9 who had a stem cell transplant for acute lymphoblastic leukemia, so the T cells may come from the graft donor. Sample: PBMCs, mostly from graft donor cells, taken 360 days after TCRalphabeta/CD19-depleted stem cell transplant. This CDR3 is CASSPPSVQTQYF. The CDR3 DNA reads TGTGCCAGCAGCCCACCTAGCGTGCAGACCCAGTACTTC. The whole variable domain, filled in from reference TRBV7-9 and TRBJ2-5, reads DTGVSQNPRHKITKRGQNVTFRCDPISEHNRLYWYRQTLGQGPEFLTYFQNEAQLEKSRLLSDRFSAERPKGSFSTLEIQRTEQGDSAMYLCASSPPSVQTQYFGPGTRLLVL.